This record looks at one TCR beta chain sequence and its context. The data stem from a study of blood T cell repertoires in COVID-19. In the study overall: The United States, Italy and Spain supplied acute and convalescent COVID-19 samples. In each case, the material was cDNA or gDNA derived from T cells, B-cell-depleted T cells, or PBMCs.

After removal of 3 bases from V and 5 bases from J, the junction contained 9 bases not matched to a gene. The CDR3 spans 16 residues. The V gene's germline CDR1 is SEHNR and CDR2 FQNEAQ (reference sequence). In the original workflow: By means of reference gene primer amplification, nucleated cell counts were estimated. TCRdb's copy holds only in-frame clones and misses some; the assay was immunoSEQ multiplex PCR. The DNA gave D and trimming, while V, J and clone size come from that table. This table holds some 76,000 clones, approximately 78% found once. The chain uses TRBV7-9 and TRBJ1-4, with 7 bases fitting TRBD1. This receptor was identified in a woman in her fifties or sixties with acute or convalescent COVID-19. Source material: peripheral blood. DNA of the CDR3: TGTGCCAGCAGCTTTGGGTATGGGACAGTCAATGAAAAACTGTTTTTT. Its protein is CASSFGYGTVNEKLFF.